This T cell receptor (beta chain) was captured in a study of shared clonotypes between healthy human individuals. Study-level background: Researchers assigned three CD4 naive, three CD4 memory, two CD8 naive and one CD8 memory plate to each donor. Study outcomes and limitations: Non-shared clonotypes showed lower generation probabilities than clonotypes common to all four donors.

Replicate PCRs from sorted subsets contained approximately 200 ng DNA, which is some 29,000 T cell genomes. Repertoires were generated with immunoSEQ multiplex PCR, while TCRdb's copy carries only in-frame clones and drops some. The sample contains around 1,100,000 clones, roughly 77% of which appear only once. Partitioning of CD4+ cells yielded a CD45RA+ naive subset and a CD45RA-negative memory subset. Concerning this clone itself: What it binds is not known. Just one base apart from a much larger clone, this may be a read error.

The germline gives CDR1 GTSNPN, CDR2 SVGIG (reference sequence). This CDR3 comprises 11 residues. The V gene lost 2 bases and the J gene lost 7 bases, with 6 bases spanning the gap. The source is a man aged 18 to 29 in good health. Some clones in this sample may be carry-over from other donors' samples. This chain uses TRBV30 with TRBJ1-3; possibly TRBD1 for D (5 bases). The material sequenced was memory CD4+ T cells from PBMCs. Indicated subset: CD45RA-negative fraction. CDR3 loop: CAWSHRNTIYF. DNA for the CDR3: TGTGCCTGGAGTCACAGGAACACCATATATTTT.